The 7 T cell receptor beta chains below come from one sample, sequenced in a study of T-cell reconstitution after alpha-beta-depleted transplantation in children (TCRdb year 2016). Library method: PCR. Data came from an Illumina HiSeq 2500. To normalize quantification of the TCRbeta repertoire, the TCR libraries were built with molecular barcoding that relied on unique molecular identifiers. TCRdb reprocessing: public reads trimmed at Q25 with fastp, clones called with MiXCR, in-frame beta chains kept. Rows with one shared CDR3 protein collapse into an entry with the most common genes and DNA. The sample yields about 400,000 distinct CDR3 sequences; over 20% were counted once. The top ten hold over 3.5% of the sample. The specimen comprised PBMCs from the stem cell graft donor, sampled from the stem cell graft. The receptors shown here come from a human donor who donated a stem cell graft to a child with acute myeloid leukemia.

This clonotype has only a few counts. This chain uses TRBV27 with TRBJ2-7, with D unresolved. CDR1 and CDR2 (germline): MNHEY, SMNVEV (reference sequence). The length of the CDR3 is 15 residues. V shed 0 bases and J shed 0 bases, with 9 bases lying between them. CDR3 DNA sequence: TGTGCCAGCAGTTTATCGGTACAACTCTCCTACGAGCAGTACTTC. Protein product: CASSLSVQLSYEQYF.

The chain has TRBV6-1 and TRBJ2-7; D assignment may be TRBD1 or TRBD2 (7 bases each). The CDR3 runs to 13 residues. The germline V gene encodes CDR1 MNHNS and CDR2 SASEGT. With 5 bases removed from V and 5 bases from J, the gap between germline ends came to 13 bases. Here the CDR3 reads CASSPPGGDEQYF. The DNA for the CDR3 is TGTGCCAGCAGTCCCCCAGGGGGGGACGAGCAGTACTTC.

The sample holds one count of this clonotype. The conserved final phenylalanine or tryptophan is absent from the CDR3, which likely points to a read error. V gene TRBV12-3 or TRBV12-4 combines with J gene TRBJ1-5; possible D gene TRBD1, 5 bases. This CDR3 contains 12 residues. V dropped 6 bases and J dropped 7 bases, with 10 bases sitting between them. The CDR3 DNA reads TGTGCCAGCAGGGGGGAGCTCCAGCCCCAGCATTGT. Its translation: CASRGELQPQHC.

The V and J genes are TRBV12-3 or TRBV12-4 and TRBJ2-1; TRBD2 matches 8 bases. V gave up 6 bases and J gave up 8 bases; unmatched junction bases: 9. CDR3 length: 14 amino acids. The CDR3 sequence: CASRAARREDEQFF. The CDR3 coding sequence is TGTGCCAGCAGAGCCGCGAGGCGGGAGGATGAGCAGTTCTTC.

The chain carries TRBV5-6 and TRBJ2-7; D is perhaps TRBD1 (6 bases). CDR1 SGHDT and CDR2 YYEEEE come from the germline V gene. This CDR3 is built from 15 residues. Trimming left V 0 bases short and J 1 base short, with 11 bases between. The CDR3, as DNA: TGTGCCAGCAGCTTGGGAAGTACAGGGTCCTACGAGCAGTACTTC. Its translation is CASSLGSTGSYEQYF.

In its sample, this clonotype was seen many times. The chain has TRBV9 and TRBJ2-3, with 10 bases identical to TRBD2. The CDR3 runs to 16 residues. Germline V gene lookup returns CDR1 SGDLS and CDR2 YYNGEE. V trimming: 0 bases; J trimming: 8 bases; junction bases outside the gene matches: 9. Here the CDR3 DNA reads TGTGCCAGCAGCGTAGATCCTAGCGGGAGCCTTGGTACGCAGTATTTT. It codes for CASSVDPSGSLGTQYF.

The chain employs TRBV15 and TRBJ2-4; D gene uncertain. Trimming took off 0 bases at V and 0 bases at J, with 6 bases between the two ends. CDR3 length equals 15 residues. Germline V gives CDR1 LNHNV, CDR2 YYDKDF (reference sequence). In nucleotides, the CDR3 is TGTGCCACCAGCAGAGATGCGGAAGCCAAAAACATTCAGTACTTC. Amino acids: CATSRDAEAKNIQYF.